The next 10 T cell receptor beta chains were all read from a single sample in a study of cytomegalovirus exposure and HLA in healthy donors. The PCR employed 60 Vbeta primers together with 13 Jbeta primers. Measured with immunoSEQ multiplex PCR; TCRdb has only the in-frame clones, and not every one. The sample includes over 150,000 clones, around 80% of them seen just once. The specimen sequenced was PBMCs. These receptors were obtained from a woman aged 45 to 65 in good health and CMV-seropositive.

The gene calls are TRBV27 and TRBJ1-2; 7 bases agree with TRBD1. CDR3 length: 15 amino acids. CDR1 is MNHEY, CDR2 SMNVEV, per germline (reference sequence). V dropped 5 bases and J dropped 6; count of bases not matched to a gene: 12. CDR3 loop: CASSALQGIRDGYTF. CDR3 DNA: TGTGCCAGCAGTGCCCTACAGGGGATTAGGGATGGCTACACCTTC.

As regards this clone: This specimen includes other DNA sequences encoding the same CDR3. The V and J genes are TRBV28 and TRBJ2-7, with 9 bases matching TRBD1. This CDR3 region has 15 residues. V was pared by 6 bases and J by 0 bases, with 6 bases of the junction left unmatched. In germline, CDR1 is MDHEN, CDR2 SYDVKM. This chain's CDR3 is CASSSTGGASYEQYF. As DNA, the CDR3 is TGTGCCAGCAGCTCCACAGGGGGCGCCTCCTACGAGCAGTACTTC.

The J gene is TRBJ1-2, the V gene TRBV14; 11 bases agree with TRBD1. The CDR3 is 15 residues long. Germline lookup yields CDR1 SGHDN and CDR2 FVKESK. V lost 3 bases and J lost 7; bases outside the gene matches: 7. The CDR3 DNA is TGTGCCAGCAGCCAGGGACAGGGGGTTTTTGGTGGCTACACCTTC. Amino acids: CASSQGQGVFGGYTF. Supplemented by reference TRBV14 and TRBJ1-2, the full variable domain reads EAGVTQFPSHSVIEKGQTVTLRCDPISGHDNLYWYRRVMGKEIKFLLHFVKESKQDESGMPNNRFLAERTGGTYSTLKVQPAELEDSGVYFCASSQGQGVFGGYTFGSGTRLTVV.

This clone has a single count. The chain links TRBV25-1 to TRBJ2-5; D is uncertain. The CDR3 loop spans 14 amino acids. The germline V and J ends were trimmed by 3 bases and 0 bases, with 8 bases remaining between them. CDR1 and CDR2 from the germline V gene are MGHDK and SYGVNS. CDR3 loop: CASSDRLYQETQYF. The CDR3 coding sequence is TGTGCCAGCAGTGACAGACTGTACCAAGAGACCCAGTACTTC.

The chain employs TRBV11-3 and TRBJ2-5, with D tentatively TRBD2 (5 bases). The CDR3 is made up of 13 amino acids. V was shortened by 5 bases and J by 5 bases, with 12 bases between the two germline ends. CDR1 is SGHNT and CDR2 is YENEEA in the germline V gene. The CDR3 DNA reads TGTGCCAGCAGCGGAGGTGGTGGGGAGACCCAGTACTTC. This gives the protein CASSGGGGETQYF.

The rearrangement joins TRBV18 to TRBJ1-5; TRBD1 might be the D (5 bases). CDR3 length: 15 amino acids. The V gene lost 5 bases and the J gene lost 7 bases, with 18 bases spanning the gap. In germline, CDR1 is KGHSH, CDR2 LQKENI. CDR3 sequence reads: CASSTTGQLNQPQHF. As DNA, the CDR3 is TGTGCCAGCTCAACGACCGGACAATTGAACCAGCCCCAGCATTTT.

This clone was picked up a small number of times. V is TRBV9 and J is TRBJ2-7, with 8 bases fitting TRBD2. V gave up 0 bases and J gave up 4 bases; unmatched junction bases: 6. Germline-derived CDR1 and CDR2 are SGDLS and YYNGEE. The CDR3 runs to 15 residues. The CDR3 DNA sequence: TGTGCCAGCAGCGTAGGGCAGCTAGCGGGTTACGAGCAGTACTTC. Amino acid sequence: CASSVGQLAGYEQYF.

This rearrangement joins TRBV5-1 to TRBJ2-3, with 12 bases that match TRBD2. Trimming at V came to 4 bases and at J to 6 bases, leaving 12 bases not matched to a gene. Germline V gene data show CDR1 as SGHRS and CDR2 as YFSETQ. CDR3 size: 17 residues. Written as DNA, the CDR3 is TGCGCCAGCAGCACGACTAGCGGGAGAATGAGGATGGATACGCAGTATTTT. The encoded protein is CASSTTSGRMRMDTQYF.

About this clone: Other DNA variants within this sample encode the same CDR3. The gene calls are TRBV7-2 and TRBJ1-2; 9 bases agree with TRBD1. After removal of 5 bases from V and 3 bases from J, the junction contained 1 base not matched to a gene. This CDR3 has 13 residues. CDR1 and CDR2 (germline): SGHTA, FQGNSA. The CDR3 is CASSRDRDYGYTF. CDR3 in DNA: TGTGCCAGCAGCCGGGACAGGGACTATGGCTACACCTTC. The full variable domain, its missing parts supplied by reference TRBV7-2 and TRBJ1-2, is GAGVSQSPSNKVTEKGKDVELRCDPISGHTALYWYRQSLGQGLEFLIYFQGNSAPDKSGLPSDRFSAERTGGSVSTLTIQRTQQEDSAVYLCASSRDRDYGYTFGSGTRLTVV.

In its sample, this clone was seen a few times. One end of the junction is discordant with germline, which a read error may explain. The gene calls are TRBV7-7 and TRBJ2-2; a possible D gene is TRBD1 (6 bases). This CDR3 contains 16 residues. The germline gives CDR1 SSHAT, CDR2 FNYEAQ (reference sequence). The CDR3 DNA sequence: TGTGCTAGCAGCTGGGGACATACCACGAACACCGGGGAGCTGTTTTTT. Residues: CASSWGHTTNTGELFF.